The clone carrying this T cell receptor (beta chain) counts as medium-sized (0.01 to 0.1%) by frequency. Its target is unknown. The read terminates 3 residues ahead of where the CDR3 ends, so the germline J gene completes it. Clones were sequenced by immunoSEQ multiplex PCR, and TCRdb holds only the in-frame ones, with some missing. The sample has about 2,000 clones. The data derive from a study of Tregs in tolerant kidney transplant recipients. Recipient PBMCs carried a CFSE label and met irradiated graft donor PBMCs for approximately six days before FACS sorting. Per germline, CDR1 SGHAT and CDR2 FQNNGV. The CDR3 covers 13 residues. V was cut by 7 bases and J by 3 bases, with 12 bases left in between. Broader study findings: Biological reproducibility was not directly addressed in this study. Few patients were studied, so findings need validation in larger groups.

V gene TRBV11-2 combines with J gene TRBJ1-1, with a tentative D call TRBD1 (5 bases). The receptor's source is a human patient who received a combined kidney and bone marrow transplant. This sample comprised CD8+ T cells from blood cultured with allogeneic cells, obtained before the transplant. The CDR3 region is CASIHGGDTEAFF. Incomplete CDR3 DNA: TGTGCCAGCATCCATGGGGGGGACACTGAA.